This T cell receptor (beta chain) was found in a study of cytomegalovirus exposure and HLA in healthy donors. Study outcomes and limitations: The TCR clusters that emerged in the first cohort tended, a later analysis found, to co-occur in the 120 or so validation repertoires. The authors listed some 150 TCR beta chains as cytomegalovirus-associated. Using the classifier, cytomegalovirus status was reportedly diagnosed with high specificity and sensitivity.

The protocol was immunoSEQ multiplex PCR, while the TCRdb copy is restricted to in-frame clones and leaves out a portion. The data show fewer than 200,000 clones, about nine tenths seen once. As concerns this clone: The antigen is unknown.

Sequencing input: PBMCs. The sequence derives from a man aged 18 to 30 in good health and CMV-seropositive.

CDR3 sequence: CASGLPSLGGTDTQYF. The CDR3 DNA sequence: TGTGCTAGTGGTTTGCCGAGCTTGGGCGGCACAGATACGCAGTATTTT. The chain carries TRBV12-5 and TRBJ2-3, with D unresolved. Germline CDR1 reads LGHNT; CDR2 reads FRNRAP. Trimming pared 2 bases from V and 1 base from J, leaving 13 bases between. The length of the CDR3 is 16 residues.